The 12 T cell receptor beta chains reported below all come from one sample, sequenced in a study of Ad26.COV2.S vaccination and SARS-CoV-2 variants. Data came from immunoSEQ multiplex PCR; TCRdb stores just in-frame clones and leaves some out. The sample gives 300,000 to 400,000 clones, 85% to 90% of which show up once; more than 1.5% is in the top ten. Treatment here: around 19 received Ad26.COV2.S at low or high dose, single or two shots; a few received placebo; per-sample allocation not given. At day 63 after the first vaccine or placebo injection, samples were drawn. The source was peripheral blood, collected in a trial of Ad26.COV2.S vaccine versus placebo. These receptors were taken from a person between 18 and 60 years old who received the Ad26.COV2.S COVID-19 vaccine or a placebo.

The V and J genes are TRBV11-2 and TRBJ1-4; D possibly corresponds to TRBD1 (5 bases). The CDR3 extends over 15 amino acids. V lost 1 base and J 4 bases, leaving 10 bases between the germline ends. Germline lookup yields CDR1 SGHAT and CDR2 FQNNGV. CDR3 region: CASSLAGIDNEKLFF. The CDR3 DNA follows: TGTGCCAGCAGCTTAGCAGGGATAGATAATGAAAAACTGTTTTTT.

This chain links TRBV7-8 with TRBJ1-2; 9 positions agree with TRBD1. V lost 3 bases, J lost 3 bases, and 2 bases stayed unmatched. The CDR3 is 14 amino acids. Germline CDR1 SGHVS, CDR2 FQNEAQ. CDR3 sequence (DNA): TGTGCCAGCAGCTTCCGGGACAGGGACTATGGCTACACCTTC. Protein product: CASSFRDRDYGYTF.

The chain joins TRBV7-3 to TRBJ2-2, with D hard to call. The CDR3 totals 12 residues. In germline, CDR1 is SGHTA, CDR2 FQGTGA. Trimming cost V 3 bases and J 4 bases, with 3 bases left between them. The CDR3: CASSFSTGELFF. The CDR3 DNA reads TGTGCCAGCAGCTTCAGCACCGGGGAGCTGTTTTTT.

Notes on this clone: A read error may produce the germline difference seen at one junction end. This sequence joins TRBV3-1 (or the pseudogene TRBV3-2) and TRBJ1-1, with unresolved D. Germline V CDR1 and CDR2: LGHDT, YNNKEL (reference sequence). The CDR3 covers 12 residues. CDR3 in DNA: TGTGCCAGCAGCCAAGAGGGGAGGGAACCCACATTT. This encodes CASSQEGREPTF.

The sample holds a few counts of this clone. The V gene is TRBV4-3, the J gene TRBJ2-2; tentatively, D is TRBD2 (6 bases). This CDR3 comprises 16 residues. Germline V CDR1 and CDR2: LGHNA, YSLEER. With 2 bases removed from V and 0 bases from J, the gap between germline ends came to 10 bases. As DNA, the CDR3 is TGCGCCAGCAGCCAATTCGGGACTTCGAACACCGGGGAGCTGTTTTTT. This encodes CASSQFGTSNTGELFF.

The genes are TRBV15 and TRBJ1-5; D remains ambiguous. Per the germline V gene, CDR1 is LNHNV and CDR2 is YYDKDF (reference sequence). There are 12 residues in the CDR3. With 5 bases removed from V and 5 bases from J, the gap between germline ends came to 7 bases. The DNA for the CDR3 is TGTGCCACCAGCGAACTGCATCAGCCCCAGCATTTT. Translating it yields CATSELHQPQHF.

The chain carries TRBV4-1 and TRBJ1-2, with TRBD1 matching over 7 bases. The CDR3 length is 15 residues. The J segment lost 3 bases and the V segment lost 3 bases, leaving 7 bases of the junction unmatched. The germline gives CDR1 MGHRA, CDR2 YSYEKL. The CDR3 DNA reads as TGCGCCAGCAGCCAGCCGACAGGGAGGGACTATGGCTACACCTTC. This sequence encodes CASSQPTGRDYGYTF.

The chain carries TRBV14 and TRBJ2-2, with D maybe TRBD2 (5 bases). Germline CDR1 and CDR2: SGHDN and FVKESK. The CDR3 is made up of 14 amino acids. The V end lost 0 bases, the J end lost 5 bases, and 7 bases lay between the germline ends. CDR3 in DNA: TGTGCCAGCAGCCAAGAACCGGGAACCGGGGAGCTGTTTTTT. Its translation is CASSQEPGTGELFF.

The chain joins TRBV6-2 or TRBV6-3 to TRBJ2-1; 7 positions match TRBD1. V gave up 0 bases and J gave up 9 bases; unmatched junction bases: 8. The CDR3 consists of 15 residues. Germline CDR1 and CDR2: MNHEY and SVGEGT. CDR3 nucleotides: TGTGCCAGCAGTTACTCTAGGACAGGCCTGGGTGAGCAGTTCTTC. Its translation: CASSYSRTGLGEQFF.

The V gene is TRBV7-2, the J gene TRBJ2-4, with a possible D match to TRBD1 (5 bases). In germline, CDR1 is SGHTA, CDR2 FQGNSA. The V end was cut by 5 bases, the J end by 0 bases, with 11 bases between. This CDR3 region has 15 residues. Written as DNA, the CDR3 is TGTGCCAGCAGCGACAGCTCACTAGCCAAAAACATTCAGTACTTC. Translation gives CASSDSSLAKNIQYF.

This chain's CDR3 is CASSTTGTGELFF. CDR3 bases: TGTGCCAGCAGTACGACAGGTACCGGGGAGCTGTTTTTT. The V and J genes are TRBV5-4 and TRBJ2-2; possible D gene TRBD1, 6 bases. The V gene's germline CDR1 is SGHNT and CDR2 YYREEE (reference sequence). V dropped 5 bases and J dropped 5 bases, with 10 bases sitting between them. CDR3 length: 13 residues.

The chain uses TRBV5-1 and TRBJ2-4, with D hard to call. Germline V gene sequence: CDR1 SGHRS, CDR2 YFSETQ. The CDR3 totals 16 residues. V was cut by 3 bases and J by 0 bases, with 13 bases left in between. The CDR3 reads CASSSGQILAKNIQYF. CDR3 sequence (DNA): TGCGCCAGCAGCTCCGGGCAGATACTAGCCAAAAACATTCAGTACTTC.